One sample yielded the 5 T cell receptor beta chains listed below, sequenced in a study of PD-1 blockade in classical Hodgkin lymphoma. Repertoires were generated with immunoSEQ multiplex PCR, while TCRdb's copy carries only in-frame clones and drops some. The repertoire holds 11,000 to 15,000 clones, with around 84% as singletons. All patients experienced relapse after autologous stem cell transplantation, and brentuximab vedotin exposure was variable. Sequencing used peripheral blood mononuclear cells (PBMCs), obtained at baseline. These receptors originate from a human donor with classical Hodgkin lymphoma.

The chain recombines TRBV6-5 with TRBJ2-2, with unresolved D. The CDR3 is 15 residues long. Looked up from germline, CDR1 is MNHEY and CDR2 is SVGAGI. Trimming cost V 0 bases and J 4 bases, with 9 bases left between them. This CDR3 reads CASSYSVLPTGELFF. The CDR3 coding sequence is TGTGCCAGCAGTTACTCGGTCCTACCCACCGGGGAGCTGTTTTTT.

This chain uses TRBV28 with TRBJ2-2, with D hard to call. Trimming took off 5 bases at V and 5 bases at J, with 6 bases between the two ends. The CDR3 loop spans 12 amino acids. Germline CDR1 reads MDHEN; CDR2 reads SYDVKM. The CDR3 reads CASSRTTGELFF. The DNA of the CDR3 is TGTGCCAGCAGTCGGACGACCGGGGAGCTGTTTTTT.

V is TRBV4-3 and J is TRBJ2-3; 11 positions agree with TRBD2. V gave up 5 bases and J gave up 8 bases; unmatched junction bases: 12. This CDR3 contains 16 residues. Germline loops: CDR1 LGHNA, CDR2 YSLEER. The CDR3 spells CASSTELAGVLVTQYF. The CDR3 DNA reads as TGCGCCAGCAGCACCGAACTAGCGGGGGTCCTTGTTACGCAGTATTTT.

V gene TRBV4-1 combines with J gene TRBJ2-5; D is undetermined. Looked up from germline, CDR1 is MGHRA and CDR2 is YSYEKL. V lost 4 bases and J lost 0, with 12 bases in between. The CDR3 is made up of 15 amino acids. CDR3 sequence reads: CASSPRSWYQETQYF. In DNA form, the CDR3 reads TGCGCCAGCAGCCCCAGATCTTGGTACCAAGAGACCCAGTACTTC.

The chain recombines TRBV11-2 with TRBJ1-2, with no clear D. This CDR3 is built from 14 residues. Per the germline V gene, CDR1 is SGHAT and CDR2 is FQNNGV. Trimming shortened V by 0 bases and J by 7 bases, and 12 bases separated the two germline ends. This CDR3 reads CASSLDPTLRGYTF. Written as DNA, the CDR3 is TGTGCCAGCAGCTTAGATCCGACCCTCCGTGGCTACACCTTC.